Sequencing of this T cell receptor beta chain was carried out in a study of blood T cell repertoires in COVID-19. Measured with immunoSEQ multiplex PCR; TCRdb has only the in-frame clones, and not every one. The sample lists 220,000 or so clones, roughly 83% occurring once. This clone was detected only once. V was shortened by 4 bases and J by 3 bases, with 3 bases between the two germline ends. Germline CDR1 is MGHRA and CDR2 is YSYEKL. CDR3 length: 12 amino acids. The sequence derives from a woman between 35 and 50 years old with acute COVID-19. This chain links TRBV4-1 with TRBJ1-4; D gene unclear. The specimen sequenced was PBMCs or T cells enriched from blood (not recorded which). CDR3 loop: CASSPSNEKLFF. As DNA, the CDR3 is TGCGCCAGCAGCCCCTCTAATGAAAAACTGTTTTTT.